This T cell receptor (beta chain) was captured in a study of T cells after yellow fever vaccination. Study-level points and caveats: Abundant clonotypes from the bulk population could get into FACS-sorted repertoires as contaminants.

5'RACE template switching added a universal primer site and UMIs to TCR cDNA. TCRdb fed the 5' RACE reads into MiXCR, producing one record per CDR3 protein. Of hundreds of thousands of distinct CDR3 sequences detected, approximately 13% appear once; the ten largest clones hold just under 15%. This CDR3 spans 15 amino acids. The germline CDR1 and CDR2 sequences are LGHNA and YSLEER. Trimming pared 0 bases from V and 5 bases from J, leaving 13 bases between. To note about this clonotype: Its antigen remains unidentified.

Sequencing was performed on PBMCs, taken on the day of the yellow fever booster vaccination. The sequence was obtained from a young man who received the YFV17D yellow fever vaccine. This sequence joins TRBV4-3 and TRBJ2-5, with a tentative D call TRBD1 (5 bases). The CDR3 DNA reads as TGCGCCAGCAGCCAAGAACGAGGCAGGGTGGAGACCCAGTACTTC. This translates into CASSQERGRVETQYF.